This T cell receptor (beta chain) stems from a study of CD8 T cells in Susac syndrome (dated by TCRdb to about 2019). With regard to the full study: Of the Susac syndrome patients who were sequenced, over five had clinically active disease and about 8 were in clinical remission. The study compared CD8+ T cell repertoire clonality among roughly 12 healthy donors, about 14 Susac syndrome patients and fewer than 19 multiple sclerosis patients. Whether CD8+ T cell activation and differentiation in Susac syndrome was antigen driven was tested using repertoire sequencing. At blood withdrawal, Susac syndrome patients were therapy-naive, treated with corticosteroids (with IVIg additionally given to some), or treated with IVIg alone. Findings and caveats that apply to the study as a whole: Some 15 and five Susac-specific public clones were found in the total CD8+ and CD8+ TEMRA repertoires, respectively. The study acknowledged that relatively few individuals were included in the TCR sequencing and HLA analysis. Clonal expansion was observed in Susac syndrome CD8+ repertoires, with the highest expansion in CD8+ TEMRA cells and greater expansion in clinically active than in remitting patients.

Details on this clonotype: No antigen is known for it. Per-base qualities were not stored, and no clone one base away is much larger.

High-throughput TCR beta sequencing profiled peripheral blood CD8+ and CD4+ T cells from healthy donors, Susac syndrome patients and multiple sclerosis patients. Recently defined diagnostic criteria for definite or probable disease were met by the Susac syndrome patients. Bulk CD8+ and CD4+ T cells were purified by magnetic negative isolation, while CD8+ TEMRA cells were enriched using FACS. Blood was collected in EDTA tubes and processed within 24 hours, with PBMCs isolated through density gradient centrifugation. PBMCs intended for TCR sequencing were cryopreserved in liquid nitrogen and thawed later in a water bath at 37 degrees C. A purity of at least 90% was achieved for sorted or isolated CD4+, CD8+ and CD8+ TEMRA cells. The junction shows trimming of 6 bases on V and 2 bases on J, and the gene matches do not reach 6 bases of it. Taken from the germline V gene (reference sequence), the CDR1 and CDR2 loops are MNHEY and SMNVEV. Inclusive of the bounding cysteine and phenylalanine, the CDR3 is 15 residues long. Of all the DNA, just the CDR3 is kept, 45 bases in frame from base 1.

RNA was extracted using the RNeasy kit, and roughly 0.45 to 1 ug of the RNA was reverse transcribed with random hexamers. The immunoSEQ multiplex PCR assay, covering 54 Vbeta and 13 Jbeta segments, was used to amplify TCR beta CDR3 regions. Bias from PCR amplification was corrected by using a synthetic template baseline for primer optimization and for computational correction. In the original analysis: Only productive sequences were kept, with reads annotated to V, D and J genes according to IMGT and analyzed in immunoSEQ Analyzer. Clonality was computed as one minus Shannon entropy normalized by log2 of the number of productive unique sequences. For each patient and control, public and private clones were evaluated among the 100 most prevalent clones. Clones were defined as Susac-specific if absent from the healthy and MS cohorts, from around 1,000 published viral clones and from other ImmuneACCESS disease sequences. TCRdb reworked the public reads: Q25 trimming with fastp, MiXCR clone assembly, productive beta chains retained. Records with the same CDR3 protein are collapsed into one entry carrying the most frequent genes and DNA. These V and J calls derive from TCRdb rather than the authors' analysis. The sample data list some 200,000 distinct CDR3 sequences, and about 95% of these were observed just once. The ten largest clones represent approximately 0.15% of the sample.

The origin of this receptor is a human donor with Susac syndrome. Sequencing was performed on CD8+ T cells from PBMCs. The chain is encoded by TRBV27 joined to TRBJ2-3; TRBD1 agrees with 9 junctional bases. The CDR3 region: CASSLGQGSTDTQYF. The sequenced DNA is TGTGCCAGCAGCCTGGGACAGGGTTCCACAGATACGCAGTATTTT.